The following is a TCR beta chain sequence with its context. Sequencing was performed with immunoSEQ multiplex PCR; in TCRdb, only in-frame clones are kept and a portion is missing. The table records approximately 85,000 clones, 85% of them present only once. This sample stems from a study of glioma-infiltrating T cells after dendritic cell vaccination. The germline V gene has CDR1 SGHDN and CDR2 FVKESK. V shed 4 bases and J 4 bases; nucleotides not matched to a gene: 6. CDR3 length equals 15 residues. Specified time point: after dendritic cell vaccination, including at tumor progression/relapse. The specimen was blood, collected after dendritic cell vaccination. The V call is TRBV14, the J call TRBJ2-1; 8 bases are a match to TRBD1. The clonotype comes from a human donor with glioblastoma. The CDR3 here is CASSPGQGKYNEQFF. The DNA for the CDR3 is TGTGCCAGCAGCCCCGGACAGGGAAAATACAATGAGCAGTTCTTC.